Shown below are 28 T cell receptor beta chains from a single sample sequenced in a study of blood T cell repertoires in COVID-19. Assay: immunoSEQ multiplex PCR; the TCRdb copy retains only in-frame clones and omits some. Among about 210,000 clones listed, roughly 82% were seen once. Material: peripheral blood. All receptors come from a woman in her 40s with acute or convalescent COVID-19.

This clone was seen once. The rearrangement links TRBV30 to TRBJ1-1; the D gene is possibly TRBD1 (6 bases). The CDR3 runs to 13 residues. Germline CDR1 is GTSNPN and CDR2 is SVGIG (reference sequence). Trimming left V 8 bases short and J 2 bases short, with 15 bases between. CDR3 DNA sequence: TGTGCCGGAGGTACAGGGATCAACACTGAAGCTTTCTTT. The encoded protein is CAGGTGINTEAFF.

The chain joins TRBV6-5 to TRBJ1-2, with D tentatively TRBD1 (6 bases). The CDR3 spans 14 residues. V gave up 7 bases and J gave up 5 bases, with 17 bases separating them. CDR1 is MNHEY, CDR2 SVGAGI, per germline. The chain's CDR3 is CASTDSKVIYGYTF. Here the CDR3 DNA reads TGTGCCAGCACGGACAGCAAGGTTATATATGGCTACACCTTC.

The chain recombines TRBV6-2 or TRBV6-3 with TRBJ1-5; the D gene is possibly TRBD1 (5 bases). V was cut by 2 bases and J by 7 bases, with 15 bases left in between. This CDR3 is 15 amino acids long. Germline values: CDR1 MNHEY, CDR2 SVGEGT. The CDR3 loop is CASSYGKHGGQPQHF. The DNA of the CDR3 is TGTGCCAGCAGTTACGGTAAACATGGGGGGCAGCCCCAGCATTTT.

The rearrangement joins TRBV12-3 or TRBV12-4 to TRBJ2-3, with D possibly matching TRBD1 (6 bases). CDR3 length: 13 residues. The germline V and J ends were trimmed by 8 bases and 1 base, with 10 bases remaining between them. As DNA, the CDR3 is TGTGCCAGCCAGGGGTCTCGCACAGATACGCAGTATTTT. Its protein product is CASQGSRTDTQYF.

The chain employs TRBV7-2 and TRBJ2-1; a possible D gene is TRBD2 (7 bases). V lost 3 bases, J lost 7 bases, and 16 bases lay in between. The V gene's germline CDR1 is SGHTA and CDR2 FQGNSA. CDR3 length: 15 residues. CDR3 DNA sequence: TGTGCCAGCAGCTTTTGGGGGGGGCTAGGGAATGAGCAGTTCTTC. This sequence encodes CASSFWGGLGNEQFF.

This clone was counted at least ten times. The CDR3 protein is CAWRLQGGGYEQYF. In DNA form, the CDR3 reads TGTGCCTGGAGGCTACAGGGTGGTGGCTACGAGCAGTACTTC. V and J are TRBV30 and TRBJ2-7, with D perhaps matching TRBD1 (6 bases). V was clipped by 3 bases and J by 3 bases, with 15 bases between them. Germline V gives CDR1 GTSNPN, CDR2 SVGIG (reference sequence). The CDR3 totals 14 residues.

The CDR3 loop reads CSAKQGREQFF. The CDR3 region has the DNA TGCAGTGCTAAACAGGGACGCGAGCAGTTCTTC. V is TRBV20-1 and J is TRBJ2-1; possible D gene TRBD1, 6 bases. Germline CDR1 is DFQATT and CDR2 is SNEGSKA (reference sequence). Trimming stripped 4 bases from V and 10 bases from J, with 11 bases between. The CDR3 has 11 amino acids.

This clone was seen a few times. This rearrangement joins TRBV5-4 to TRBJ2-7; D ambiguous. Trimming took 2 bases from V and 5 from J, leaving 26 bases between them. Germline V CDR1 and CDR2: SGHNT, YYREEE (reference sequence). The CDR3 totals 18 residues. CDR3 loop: CASSFRSTPFSTRDEQYF. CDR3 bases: TGTGCCAGCAGCTTTAGGTCAACCCCCTTTTCAACCCGGGACGAGCAGTACTTC. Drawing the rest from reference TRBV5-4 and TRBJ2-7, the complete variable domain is ETGVTQSPTHLIKTRGQQVTLRCSSQSGHNTVSWYQQALGQGPQFIFQYYREEENGRGNFPPRFSGLQFPNYSSELNVNALELDDSALYLCASSFRSTPFSTRDEQYFGPGTRLTVT.

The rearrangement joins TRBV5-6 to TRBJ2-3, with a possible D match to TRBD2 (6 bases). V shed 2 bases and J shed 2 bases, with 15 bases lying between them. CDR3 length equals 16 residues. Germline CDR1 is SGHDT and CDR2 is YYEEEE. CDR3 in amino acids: CASSLIRDFDTDTQYF. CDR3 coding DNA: TGTGCCAGCAGCTTAATAAGGGACTTTGACACAGATACGCAGTATTTT.

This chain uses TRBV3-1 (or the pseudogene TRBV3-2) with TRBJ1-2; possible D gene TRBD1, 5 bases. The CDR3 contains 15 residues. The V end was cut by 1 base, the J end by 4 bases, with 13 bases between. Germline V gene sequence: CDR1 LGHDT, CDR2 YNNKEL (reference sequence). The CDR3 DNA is TGTGCCAGCAGCCAAGGGGCAGGGAGGACCTATGGCTACACCTTC. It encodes CASSQGAGRTYGYTF.

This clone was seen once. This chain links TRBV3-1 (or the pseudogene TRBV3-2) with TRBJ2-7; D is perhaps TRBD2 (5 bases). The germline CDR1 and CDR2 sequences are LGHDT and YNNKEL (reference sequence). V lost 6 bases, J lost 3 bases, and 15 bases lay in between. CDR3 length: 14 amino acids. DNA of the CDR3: TGTGCCAGCAGTCGACTCGAAGGAGGCTACGAGCAGTACTTC. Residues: CASSRLEGGYEQYF.

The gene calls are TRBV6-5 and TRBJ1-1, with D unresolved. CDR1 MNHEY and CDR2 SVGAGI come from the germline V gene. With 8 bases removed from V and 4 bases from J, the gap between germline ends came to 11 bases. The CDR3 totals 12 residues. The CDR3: CASQRWATEAFF. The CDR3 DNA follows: TGTGCCAGCCAAAGGTGGGCCACTGAAGCTTTCTTT.

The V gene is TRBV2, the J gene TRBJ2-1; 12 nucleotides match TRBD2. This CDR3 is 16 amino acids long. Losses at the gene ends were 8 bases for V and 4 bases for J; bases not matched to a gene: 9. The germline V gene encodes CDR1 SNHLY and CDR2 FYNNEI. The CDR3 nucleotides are TGTGCCAGCGGTCCTAGCGGGGGGGAAACATACAATGAGCAGTTCTTC. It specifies CASGPSGGETYNEQFF.

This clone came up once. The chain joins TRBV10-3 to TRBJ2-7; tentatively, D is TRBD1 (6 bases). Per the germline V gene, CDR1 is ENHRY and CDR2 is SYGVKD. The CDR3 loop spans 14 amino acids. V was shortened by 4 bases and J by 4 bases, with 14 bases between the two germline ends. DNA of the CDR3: TGTGCCATCAGTGGGAGGCCAGGGGAATACGAGCAGTACTTC. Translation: CAISGRPGEYEQYF.

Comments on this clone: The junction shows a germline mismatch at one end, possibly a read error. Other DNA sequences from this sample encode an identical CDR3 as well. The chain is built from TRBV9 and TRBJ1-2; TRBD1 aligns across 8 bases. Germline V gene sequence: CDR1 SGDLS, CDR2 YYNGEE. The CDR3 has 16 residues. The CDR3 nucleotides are TGTGCTAGCAGCGTATCCCGGACAGGGACGGGCTATGGCTACACCTTC. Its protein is CASSVSRTGTGYGYTF.

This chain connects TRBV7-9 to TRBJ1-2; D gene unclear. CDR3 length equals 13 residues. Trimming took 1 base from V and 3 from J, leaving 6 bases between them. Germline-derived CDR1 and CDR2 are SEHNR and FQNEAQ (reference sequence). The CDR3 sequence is CASSLGGDYGYTF. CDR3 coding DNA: TGTGCCAGCAGCTTAGGGGGAGACTATGGCTACACCTTC.

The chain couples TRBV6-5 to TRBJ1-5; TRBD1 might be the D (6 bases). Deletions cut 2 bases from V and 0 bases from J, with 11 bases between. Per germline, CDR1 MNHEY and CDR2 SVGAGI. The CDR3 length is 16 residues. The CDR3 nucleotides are TGTGCCAGCAGTTACAAACAGGGTGATAGCAATCAGCCCCAGCATTTT. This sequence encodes CASSYKQGDSNQPQHF.

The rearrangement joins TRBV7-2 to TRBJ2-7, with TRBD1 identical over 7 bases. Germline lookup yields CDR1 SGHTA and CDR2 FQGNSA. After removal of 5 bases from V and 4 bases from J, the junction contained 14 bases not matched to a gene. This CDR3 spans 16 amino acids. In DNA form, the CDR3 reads TGTGCCAGCAGCAAAACAGGGGCCGATCCCCTATACGAGCAGTACTTC. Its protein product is CASSKTGADPLYEQYF.

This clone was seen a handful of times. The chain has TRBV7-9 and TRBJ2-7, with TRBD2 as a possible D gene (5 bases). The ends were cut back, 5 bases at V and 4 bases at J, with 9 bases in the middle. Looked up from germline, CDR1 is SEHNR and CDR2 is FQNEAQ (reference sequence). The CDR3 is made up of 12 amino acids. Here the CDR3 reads CASSPGSYEQYF. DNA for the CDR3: TGTGCCAGCAGCCCTGGGAGTTACGAGCAGTACTTC.

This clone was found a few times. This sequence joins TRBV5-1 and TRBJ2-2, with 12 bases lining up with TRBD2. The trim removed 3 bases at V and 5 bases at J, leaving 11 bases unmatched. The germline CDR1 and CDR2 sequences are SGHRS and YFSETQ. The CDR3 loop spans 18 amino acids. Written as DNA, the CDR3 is TGCGCCAGCAGCTGGACCCTTACTAGCGGGGGGCAGACCGGGGAGCTGTTTTTT. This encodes CASSWTLTSGGQTGELFF.

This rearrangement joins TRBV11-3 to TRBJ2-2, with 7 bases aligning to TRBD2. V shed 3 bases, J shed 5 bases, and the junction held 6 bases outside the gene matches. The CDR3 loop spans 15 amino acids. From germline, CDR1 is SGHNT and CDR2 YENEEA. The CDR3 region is CASSLVGGLTGELFF. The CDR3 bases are TGTGCCAGCAGCTTGGTGGGAGGGCTTACCGGGGAGCTGTTTTTT.

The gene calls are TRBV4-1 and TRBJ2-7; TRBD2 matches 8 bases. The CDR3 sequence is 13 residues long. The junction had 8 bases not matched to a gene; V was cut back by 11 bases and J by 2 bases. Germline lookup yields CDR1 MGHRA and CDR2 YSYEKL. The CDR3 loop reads CASGPGLAYEQYF. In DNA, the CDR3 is TGCGCCTCTGGACCGGGACTAGCCTACGAGCAGTACTTC.

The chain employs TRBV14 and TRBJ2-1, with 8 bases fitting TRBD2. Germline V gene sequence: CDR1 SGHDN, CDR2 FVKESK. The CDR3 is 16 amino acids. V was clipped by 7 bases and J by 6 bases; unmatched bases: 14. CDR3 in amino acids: CASKGLGAGGLNEQFF. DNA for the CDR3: TGTGCCAGCAAAGGACTTGGGGCGGGAGGTCTCAATGAGCAGTTCTTC.

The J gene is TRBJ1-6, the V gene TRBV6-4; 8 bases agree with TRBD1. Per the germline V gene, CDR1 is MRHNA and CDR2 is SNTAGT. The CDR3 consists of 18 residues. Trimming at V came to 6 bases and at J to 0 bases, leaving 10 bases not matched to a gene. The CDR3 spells CASRGGTGPSSYNSPLHF. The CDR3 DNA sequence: TGTGCCAGCAGGGGGGGGACAGGACCGAGCTCCTATAATTCACCCCTCCACTTT.

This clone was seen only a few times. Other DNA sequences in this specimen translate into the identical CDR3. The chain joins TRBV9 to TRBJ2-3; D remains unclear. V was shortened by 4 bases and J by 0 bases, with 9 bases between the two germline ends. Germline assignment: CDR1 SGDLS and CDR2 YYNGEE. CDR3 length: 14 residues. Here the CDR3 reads CASSQTSSTDTQYF. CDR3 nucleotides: TGTGCCAGCAGCCAGACTTCAAGCACAGATACGCAGTATTTT.

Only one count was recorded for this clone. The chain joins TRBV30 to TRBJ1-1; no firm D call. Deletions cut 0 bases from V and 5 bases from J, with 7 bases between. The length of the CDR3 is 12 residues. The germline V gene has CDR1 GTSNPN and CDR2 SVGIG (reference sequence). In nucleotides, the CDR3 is TGTGCCTGGAGTGTGCAGGTTACTGAAGCTTTCTTT. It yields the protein CAWSVQVTEAFF.

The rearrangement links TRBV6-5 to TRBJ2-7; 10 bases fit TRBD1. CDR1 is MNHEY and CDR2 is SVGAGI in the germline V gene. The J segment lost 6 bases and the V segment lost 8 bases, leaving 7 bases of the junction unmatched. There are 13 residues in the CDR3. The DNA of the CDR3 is TGTGCCAGCTCTCGGACAGGGGGTGGCGAGCAGTACTTC. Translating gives CASSRTGGGEQYF.

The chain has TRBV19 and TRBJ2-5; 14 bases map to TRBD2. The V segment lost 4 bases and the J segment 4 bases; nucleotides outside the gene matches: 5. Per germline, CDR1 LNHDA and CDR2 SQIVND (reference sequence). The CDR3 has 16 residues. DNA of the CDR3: TGTGCCAGTAGTACATCCGGGACTAGCGGGAGAGAGACCCAGTACTTC. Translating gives CASSTSGTSGRETQYF.